The rows below give T cell receptor beta chains drawn from one sample of a study of resident and recirculating memory T cells in vitiligo. The method was immunoSEQ multiplex PCR; TCRdb's version includes in-frame clones alone and lacks a portion of them. This table has 70,000 to 75,000 clones, approximately 91% appearing once. The sample taken for sequencing was blood. The receptors were sampled from a male donor with vitiligo. Both conserved end residues are part of each CDR3. A D gene is named only where the DNA matches it firmly. Clone size is given for some rows only: seen once, a few or many times, or a class if the clone is expanded.

v_gene,j_gene,d_gene,abundance,CDR3aa,CDR3nt
TRBV20-1,TRBJ2-7,TRBD2,-,CSARDGSGGDF,TGCAGTGCTAGAGATGGCAGCGGGGGCGACTTC
TRBV28,TRBJ1-5,TRBD1,-,CASRVTGSYQPQHF,TGTGCCAGCAGGGTGACAGGGAGTTATCAGCCCCAGCATTTT
TRBV6-5,TRBJ2-7,-,-,CASGQGSYEQYF,TGTGCCAGCGGCCAGGGCTCCTACGAGCAGTACTTC
TRBV28,TRBJ1-1,TRBD1,-,CASSLLSLSRGPNTEAFF,TGTGCCAGCAGTTTGCTTTCTCTTTCCAGGGGGCCGAACACTGAAGCTTTCTTT
TRBV29-1,TRBJ1-5,TRBD1,-,CSVVEQGGSNQPQHF,TGCAGCGTTGTCGAACAGGGGGGGAGCAATCAGCCCCAGCATTTT
TRBV18,TRBJ1-1,-,-,CASSPTVKGMNTEAFF,TGTGCCAGCTCACCAACGGTAAAGGGGATGAACACTGAAGCTTTCTTT
TRBV5-6,TRBJ1-5,-,-,CASSSTSSPYSNQPQHF,TGTGCCAGCAGCTCAACCTCGAGCCCTTATAGCAATCAGCCCCAGCATTTT
TRBV28,TRBJ1-1,-,-,CASTTTGHSNTEAFF,TGTGCCAGCACTACAACGGGACACTCGAACACTGAAGCTTTCTTT
TRBV5-6,TRBJ2-7,-,-,CASSSGPRQYLSYEQYF,TGTGCCAGCAGCTCAGGCCCCCGACAGTACCTCTCCTACGAGCAGTACTTC
TRBV6-6,TRBJ2-3,-,-,CASSYQGTQYF,TGTGCCAGCAGTTACCAGGGTACGCAGTATTTT
TRBV5-4,TRBJ2-3,TRBD2,-,CASSFLQRGETDTQYF,TGTGCCAGCAGCTTTCTCCAGCGGGGGGAAACAGATACGCAGTATTTT
TRBV19,TRBJ1-5,-,-,CASSPTGTPYSNQPQHF,TGTGCCAGTTCCCCTACCGGGACACCTTATAGCAATCAGCCCCAGCATTTT
TRBV6-1,TRBJ1-2,-,-,CASSATGNQGYTF,TGTGCCAGCAGTGCAACAGGGAACCAAGGCTACACCTTC
TRBV5-8,TRBJ1-1,-,-,CASSLHRSTDDTLEAFF,TGTGCCAGCAGCTTGCATCGTTCGACAGACGACACCCTTGAAGCTTTCTTT
TRBV28,TRBJ2-5,-,-,CASSRRGGDLTHQETQYF,TGTGCCAGCAGCCGTAGGGGTGGGGACTTAACCCACCAAGAGACCCAGTACTTC
TRBV6-5,TRBJ2-7,-,-,CASSYSNRGASYEQYF,TGTGCCAGCAGTTACTCGAATCGGGGGGCCTCCTACGAGCAGTACTTC
TRBV7-9,TRBJ2-3,-,-,CASSYLPGPSGTDTQYF,TGTGCCAGCAGCTACCTCCCGGGTCCCTCGGGCACAGATACGCAGTATTTT
TRBV27,TRBJ2-7,-,many,CASSSGPTLYEQYF,TGTGCCAGCAGTAGCGGACCGACGCTCTACGAGCAGTACTTC
TRBV9,TRBJ1-4,TRBD1,-,CASSVGGQGGEKLFF,TGTGCCAGCAGCGTAGGTGGACAGGGAGGCGAAAAACTGTTTTTT
TRBV7-2,TRBJ1-4,-,-,CASSPGGPKNEKLFF,TGTGCCAGCAGCCCCGGCGGGCCTAAAAATGAAAAACTGTTTTTT
TRBV5-1,TRBJ1-2,TRBD1,-,CASSPDIRNRGHSGYTF,TGCGCCAGCAGCCCAGATATCCGAAACAGGGGACATAGTGGCTACACCTTC
TRBV30,TRBJ1-5,-,-,CAWSIDSGDQPQHF,TGTGCCTGGAGTATCGACAGTGGAGATCAGCCCCAGCATTTT
TRBV4-2,TRBJ2-5,TRBD2,-,CASSQGIATSGYQETQYF,TGTGCCAGCAGCCAAGGGATAGCGACTAGCGGGTACCAAGAGACCCAGTACTTC
TRBV19,TRBJ1-5,-,-,CASSATVYSNQPQHF,TGTGCCAGTAGTGCGACAGTTTATAGCAATCAGCCCCAGCATTTT
TRBV7-9,TRBJ1-4,TRBD1,-,CASSSQGAGAANEKLFF,TGTGCCAGCAGTTCGCAGGGGGCAGGGGCGGCTAATGAAAAACTGTTTTTT
TRBV25-1,TRBJ2-7,TRBD1,-,CASSVDRGTEQYF,TGTGCCAGCAGTGTGGACAGGGGAACCGAGCAGTACTTC
TRBV6-6,TRBJ1-6,-,-,CASSERPTNYNSPLHF,TGTGCCAGCAGCGAGAGGCCGACTAACTATAATTCACCCCTCCACTTT
TRBV5-1,TRBJ2-2,-,-,CASSFQGGNTGELFF,TGCGCCAGCAGCTTTCAGGGGGGGAACACCGGGGAGCTGTTTTTT
TRBV7-2,TRBJ1-3,TRBD1,-,CASPGDRGSGNTIYF,TGTGCCAGCCCAGGCGACAGGGGGTCTGGAAACACCATATATTTT
TRBV7-9,TRBJ1-2,-,-,CASSLSGDDYGYTF,TGTGCCAGCAGCTTATCAGGGGACGACTATGGCTACACCTTC
TRBV4-1,TRBJ2-5,TRBD1,-,CASRRQGPQETQYF,TGCGCCAGCAGGAGACAGGGACCCCAAGAGACCCAGTACTTC
TRBV5-1,TRBJ2-7,-,-,CASSSLPTGNDEQYF,TGCGCCAGCAGCTCCCTCCCCACAGGGAACGACGAGCAGTACTTC
TRBV7-2,TRBJ2-1,-,-,CASSILGYGSYNEQFF,TGTGCCAGCAGCATCCTAGGTTACGGGTCCTACAATGAGCAGTTCTTC
TRBV7-8,TRBJ2-2,TRBD1,-,CASSGTGAGELFF,TGTGCCAGCAGCGGAACAGGGGCCGGGGAGCTGTTTTTT
TRBV6-1,TRBJ1-5,TRBD1,-,CASNPTGSNQPQHF,TGTGCCAGCAACCCGACAGGGAGCAATCAGCCCCAGCATTTT
TRBV18,TRBJ2-7,TRBD1,-,CASSRGETGGSYEQYF,TGTGCCAGCTCACGGGGGGAGACAGGGGGTTCCTACGAGCAGTACTTC
TRBV7-8,TRBJ1-5,-,once,CASSLGEGRNQPQHF,TGTGCCAGCAGCTTGGGGGAGGGCCGCAATCAGCCCCAGCATTTT
TRBV5-6,TRBJ1-2,-,-,CASIFQGVEGYTF,TGTGCCAGCATCTTCCAGGGCGTTGAAGGCTACACCTTC
TRBV4-1,TRBJ2-5,TRBD2,-,CASSQAYELAQQETQYF,TGCGCCAGCAGCCAAGCCTACGAACTAGCGCAACAAGAGACCCAGTACTTC
TRBV5-8,TRBJ2-7,-,-,CASSFGGGYEQYF,TGTGCCAGCAGCTTCGGAGGAGGCTACGAGCAGTACTTC
TRBV7-9,TRBJ2-7,TRBD1,-,CASSLDQTGGSHEQYF,TGTGCCAGCAGCTTGGACCAGACAGGGGGAAGTCACGAGCAGTACTTC
TRBV11-2,TRBJ2-3,TRBD1,-,CASSLAPQGADTQYF,TGTGCCAGCAGCTTAGCACCACAGGGGGCAGATACGCAGTATTTT
TRBV15,TRBJ2-7,TRBD1,-,CATSKAGTGNYEQYF,TGTGCCACCAGCAAGGCCGGGACAGGGAACTACGAGCAGTACTTC
TRBV6-5,TRBJ1-1,TRBD1,-,CASSYGAGGMYTEAFF,TGTGCCAGCAGTTACGGGGCAGGGGGCATGTACACTGAAGCTTTCTTT
TRBV6-5,TRBJ2-1,TRBD1,-,CASSIDRGYNEQFF,TGTGCCAGCAGCATCGACAGGGGCTACAATGAGCAGTTCTTC
TRBV4-3,TRBJ1-5,-,once,CASSQDRGGQPQHF,TGCGCCAGCAGCCAAGACAGGGGTGGCCAGCCCCAGCATTTT
TRBV9,TRBJ1-2,-,few,CASSIRSNYGYTF,TGTGCCAGCAGCATCAGATCTAACTATGGCTACACCTTC
TRBV7-2,TRBJ2-3,TRBD2,-,CASSGGAMPDTQYF,TGTGCCAGTAGCGGGGGGGCCATGCCAGATACGCAGTATTTT